A selection of T cell receptor beta chains follows, all from one sample in a study of blood T cell repertoires in COVID-19. Assay: immunoSEQ multiplex PCR; the TCRdb copy retains only in-frame clones and omits some. The sample has approximately 70,000 clones, about 86% seen once; the top ten hold about 5%. What was sequenced was peripheral blood. Receptor source: a woman in her fifties or sixties with acute or convalescent COVID-19. Each CDR3 is given with its conserved first and last residue. Fields, in order: V gene, clone size, D gene, J gene, CDR3 DNA, CDR3 protein. The D gene is left open where the match is weak. Clone size is shown for a subset of rows, as once, few, many or a class of expanded clone.

>TRBV4-1|once|-|TRBJ1-1
TGCGCCAGCAGCCAAGAATCCCGGAACACTGAAGCTTTCTTT
CASSQESRNTEAFF
>TRBV4-2|-|TRBD2|TRBJ2-3
TGTGCCAGCAGCCAAGATACTAGCGGGGCAGATACGCAGTATTTT
CASSQDTSGADTQYF
>TRBV3-1/TRBV3-2|-|-|TRBJ1-5
TGTGCCAGCAGCCAACGCGGGGCAGGGCGGTTCAATCAGCCCCAGCATTTT
CASSQRGAGRFNQPQHF
>TRBV5-6|-|TRBD1|TRBJ1-2
TGTGCCAGCAGCCCCGGACAGGGGGGGATCAGCTATGGCTACACCTTC
CASSPGQGGISYGYTF
>TRBV19|-|-|TRBJ1-1
TGTGCCAGTAGTATAGGACAGGCGACGAACACTGAAGCTTTCTTT
CASSIGQATNTEAFF
>TRBV6-5|-|TRBD1|TRBJ1-1
TGTGCCAGCTTTCGAATCGGGACAGGGGGAGCTTTCTTT
CASFRIGTGGAFF
>TRBV5-6|-|-|TRBJ2-7
TGTGCCAGCAGCTTTTTCCTCAAAACGACAGGCCGATCCTACGAGCAGTACTTC
CASSFFLKTTGRSYEQYF
>TRBV7-2|-|-|TRBJ1-3
TGTGCCAGCAGCTTAAACCCTGCGAACCTTGGAAACACCATATATTTT
CASSLNPANLGNTIYF
>TRBV19|-|TRBD1|TRBJ2-7
TGTGCCAGTAGCCGGGACAGATTTCTCTTGGACTTC
CASSRDRFLLDF
>TRBV5-6|-|-|TRBJ1-2
TGTGCCAGCAGCTTGGGCAGGGGATCGAAATCGACGAACTATGGCTACACCTTC
CASSLGRGSKSTNYGYTF
>TRBV5-6|-|-|TRBJ1-3
TGTGCCAGCAGCTTTGTTAGCACCGGGGTTGAAAGAAACACCATATATTTT
CASSFVSTGVERNTIYF
>TRBV11-2|once|TRBD1|TRBJ1-4
TGTGCCAGCAGCTTAGGCGGGACAGGGCATGAAAAACTGTTTTTT
CASSLGGTGHEKLFF
>TRBV27|-|-|TRBJ1-1
TGTGCCAGCAGCATATCCCTCGGAGGGACTCCGAACACTGAAGCTTTCTTT
CASSISLGGTPNTEAFF
>TRBV6-5|few|-|TRBJ1-2
TGTGCCAGCAGGAAGTTAGGGGTTCACGGCTACACCTTC
CASRKLGVHGYTF
>TRBV9|few|-|TRBJ1-4
TGTGCCAGCAGCGCAGGGGCCGCCGAAAAACTGTTTTTT
CASSAGAAEKLFF
>TRBV3-1/TRBV3-2|-|-|TRBJ1-1
TGTGCCAGCAGCCATACGACGGGGAACACTGAAGCTTTCTTT
CASSHTTGNTEAFF
>TRBV18|-|-|TRBJ2-1
TGTGCCAGCTCACCACCGGGGGACTGGGAGCAGTTCTTC
CASSPPGDWEQFF
>TRBV18|-|TRBD2|TRBJ2-3
TGTGCCAGCTCACCATTCGCTGGGGCTATTTTAGCGGGGGAGAACACGCAGTATTTT
CASSPFAGAILAGENTQYF
>TRBV2|few|TRBD2|TRBJ2-4
TGTGCCAGCAGTGATGAGGCGGGAGCGGGAAACATTCAGTACTTC
CASSDEAGAGNIQYF
>TRBV10-3|-|TRBD2|TRBJ2-1
TGTGCCATCAGTGAACGGCGGGGGGACTACAATGAGCAGTTCTTC
CAISERRGDYNEQFF
>TRBV10-1|-|-|TRBJ2-1
TGCGCCAGCAGCGGGCCGGTCGAGGGTGAGCAGTTCTTC
CASSGPVEGEQFF
>TRBV11-2|-|-|TRBJ1-2
TGTGCCAGCAGCTTAGGGCAGGGGTATGTCTATGGCTACACCTTC
CASSLGQGYVYGYTF